These 8 T cell receptor beta chains came from one sample sequenced in a study of CD8 T cells in ankylosing spondylitis. No antigen is known for these receptors. One entry per CDR3 protein, called by TCRdb with MiXCR from the 5' RACE reads. Among some 330,000 distinct CDR3 sequences, roughly 8% were seen once, and the ten largest hold roughly 14%. Study-wide results and limits: Ankylosing spondylitis blood appeared to be characterized by a TCR beta motif of several highly homologous variants.

Input material: blood, either unsorted or a sorted T cell fraction (not recorded which). The receptors were gathered from a male donor with ankylosing spondylitis.

V is TRBV28 and J is TRBJ2-1; a possible D gene is TRBD2 (5 bases). CDR1 and CDR2 from the germline V gene are MDHEN and SYDVKM. The CDR3 sequence is 14 residues long. V was clipped by 6 bases and J by 0 bases, with 9 bases between them. CDR3 region: CASRVASSYNEQFF. As DNA, the CDR3 is TGTGCCAGCAGAGTAGCGAGCTCCTACAATGAGCAGTTCTTC.

At least ten counts were recorded for this clonotype. This chain links TRBV5-1 with TRBJ2-1; the D is unclear. This CDR3 is built from 14 residues. Germline CDR1 is SGHRS and CDR2 is YFSETQ. The V and J ends lost 0 bases and 3 bases respectively, with 7 bases between them. The CDR3 here is CASSLEKGYNEQFF. In nucleotides, the CDR3 is TGCGCCAGCAGCTTGGAGAAGGGCTACAATGAGCAGTTCTTC.

V is TRBV20-1 and J is TRBJ2-1; D is undetermined. CDR3 length: 14 amino acids. Germline V gene data show CDR1 as DFQATT and CDR2 as SNEGSKA (reference sequence). The V end lost 1 base, the J end lost 0 bases, and 7 bases lay between the germline ends. The DNA for the CDR3 is TGCAGTGCTAGAGCGTCGAGCTCCTACAATGAGCAGTTCTTC. Its translation is CSARASSSYNEQFF.

CDR3 nucleotide sequence: TGCGCCAGCAGCTTCCTAGTCTCAGATACGCAGTATTTT. This encodes CASSFLVSDTQYF. The genes are TRBV5-1 and TRBJ2-3; the D is unclear. The V end was cut by 2 bases, the J end by 4 bases, with 8 bases between. CDR1 is SGHRS and CDR2 is YFSETQ in the germline V gene. The CDR3 is made up of 13 amino acids.

In nucleotides, the CDR3 is TGTGCCAGCAGTACGATCAGGTATCAGCCCCAGCATTTT. Translation gives CASSTIRYQPQHF. This chain connects TRBV27 to TRBJ1-5; D is unclear. The V gene's germline CDR1 is MNHEY and CDR2 SMNVEV (reference sequence). V lost 5 bases, J lost 5 bases, and 10 bases lay in between. The CDR3 is 13 amino acids.

This clonotype was counted many times. The chain has TRBV4-2 and TRBJ2-2; D gene uncertain. With 2 bases removed from V and 7 bases from J, the gap between germline ends came to 5 bases. The V gene's germline CDR1 is LGHNA and CDR2 YNFKEQ. This CDR3 spans 12 amino acids. DNA for the CDR3: TGTGCCAGCAGCCAAACTGTCGGGGAGCTGTTTTTT. It encodes CASSQTVGELFF.

The chain joins TRBV7-7 to TRBJ2-7, with TRBD2 matching over 8 bases. J was trimmed by 1 base and V by 5 bases; bases with no gene match: 7. The germline V gene has CDR1 SSHAT and CDR2 FNYEAQ (reference sequence). The CDR3 consists of 15 residues. The DNA of the CDR3 is TGTGCCAGCAGCCAAGGCGTAGCGGGATCCTACGAGCAGTACTTC. This sequence encodes CASSQGVAGSYEQYF.

The genes are TRBV29-1 and TRBJ1-1; D possibly corresponds to TRBD1 (6 bases). V was pared by 5 bases and J by 0 bases, with 10 bases between. Germline CDR1 is SQVTM and CDR2 is ANQGSEA. This CDR3 has 13 amino acids. CDR3 sequence reads: CSVRQEVNTEAFF. CDR3 bases: TGCAGCGTTCGACAGGAGGTGAACACTGAAGCTTTCTTT.